This T cell receptor (beta chain) was sequenced for a study of Ad26.COV2.S vaccination and SARS-CoV-2 variants. Treatment of the sample: over 15 received Ad26.COV2.S at low or high dose, single or two shots; 5 received placebo; per-sample allocation not given. Samples were taken on day 63 after the first vaccine or placebo injection. Immunization relied on an Ad26 vector, which expressed Wuhan-strain SARS-CoV-2 spike. V lost 1 base to trimming and J lost 0 bases, with 9 bases between them. Germline CDR1 and CDR2: SEHNR and FQNEAQ (reference sequence). CDR3 length: 15 residues. The study's findings and limits: Substantial response breadth was reportedly seen for spike-specific CD8+ and CD4+ T cells after vaccination. Greater spike-specific TCR breadth was seen in vaccine recipients than in placebo recipients. With respect to non-spike TCR breadth, vaccine and placebo recipients were similar.

About this clone itself: What it recognizes is unknown.

Produced via immunoSEQ multiplex PCR; TCRdb's table is partial and in-frame only. The profile covers around 450,000 clones, with roughly 87% appearing a single time and about 1.5% taken by the ten largest. The starting material was peripheral blood, obtained in a trial of Ad26.COV2.S vaccine versus placebo. This clonotype was sampled from a person aged 18-65 years who received the Ad26.COV2.S COVID-19 vaccine or a placebo. The gene calls are TRBV7-9 and TRBJ1-1; TRBD1 might be the D (5 bases). The CDR3 region has the DNA TGTGCCAGCAGCTTAGTTCCAGGGCTGAACACTGAAGCTTTCTTT. The encoded protein is CASSLVPGLNTEAFF.